The next 28 T cell receptor beta chains were all read from a single sample in a study of blood T cell repertoires in COVID-19. Using immunoSEQ multiplex PCR, the repertoire was profiled, and TCRdb retains in-frame clones only, with some absent. The sample yields a few hundred thousand clones, approximately 90% seen once. Specimen: PBMCs or T cells enriched from blood (not recorded which). These TCRs come from a woman younger than 30 who had recovered from COVID-19.

J is TRBJ1-1 and V is TRBV28; D is possibly TRBD1 (6 bases). V was pared by 3 bases and J by 6 bases, with 17 bases between. From germline, CDR1 is MDHEN and CDR2 SYDVKM. The length of the CDR3 is 15 residues. For the CDR3, the DNA is TGTGCCAGCAGTTTCGGAGGTACAGGGTCCGCTGAAGCTTTCTTT. Translated: CASSFGGTGSAEAFF.

The V gene is TRBV4-1, the J gene TRBJ2-7, with D possibly TRBD1 on 7 matching bases. The germline V gene encodes CDR1 MGHRA and CDR2 YSYEKL. The germline V and J ends were trimmed by 8 bases and 4 bases, with 18 bases remaining between them. CDR3 length equals 14 residues. The CDR3 loop reads CASGGRQGGYEQYF. CDR3 in DNA: TGCGCCAGCGGGGGGAGACAGGGTGGATACGAGCAGTACTTC.

This rearrangement joins TRBV6-1 to TRBJ1-2; D is ambiguous. Germline values: CDR1 MNHNS, CDR2 SASEGT. The CDR3 runs to 16 residues. V shed 1 base and J shed 5 bases, with 17 bases lying between them. CDR3: CASSEEASFRAYGYTF. The CDR3 DNA reads as TGTGCCAGCAGTGAAGAGGCCAGTTTTAGAGCGTATGGCTACACCTTC.

The J gene is TRBJ2-1, the V gene TRBV19; TRBD2 agrees at 15 bases. The germline V gene has CDR1 LNHDA and CDR2 SQIVND (reference sequence). The CDR3 is 17 amino acids. V shed 5 bases, J shed 7 bases, and the junction held 9 bases outside the gene matches. CDR3 residues: CASSRGTSGGPLNEQFF. In DNA, the CDR3 is TGTGCCAGTAGTCGGGGGACTAGCGGGGGGCCATTAAATGAGCAGTTCTTC.

This chain joins TRBV7-9 and TRBJ1-4; 11 positions match TRBD1. CDR1 and CDR2 (germline): SEHNR, FQNEAQ (reference sequence). V shed 1 base, J shed 7 bases, and the junction held 5 bases outside the gene matches. The CDR3 runs to 16 residues. The CDR3 coding sequence is TGTGCCAGCAGCTTAGGCGAAGGGACAGGGGGTGAAAAACTGTTTTTT. Its translation: CASSLGEGTGGEKLFF. Based on the CDR3 plus reference TRBV7-9 and TRBJ1-4, the full variable domain is DTGVSQNPRHKITKRGQNVTFRCDPISEHNRLYWYRQTLGQGPEFLTYFQNEAQLEKSRLLSDRFSAERPKGSFSTLEIQRTEQGDSAMYLCASSLGEGTGGEKLFFGSGTQLSVL.

The chain joins TRBV10-3 to TRBJ1-3; D is uncertain. Trimming removed 0 bases from V and 0 bases from J, with 6 bases in between. Germline V gives CDR1 ENHRY, CDR2 SYGVKD. This CDR3 is built from 15 residues. The CDR3 reads CAISESVGSGNTIYF. The CDR3 nucleotides are TGTGCCATCAGTGAGTCGGTCGGCTCTGGAAACACCATATATTTT.

V gene TRBV7-3 combines with J gene TRBJ2-7; 12 bases match TRBD2. The CDR3 runs 15 residues. Germline trimming cut 4 bases from V and 6 bases from J; bases unmatched to any gene: 7. Germline CDR1 is SGHTA and CDR2 is FQGTGA. CDR3 sequence reads: CASSSGLAGMSEQYF. Written as DNA, the CDR3 is TGTGCCAGCAGCTCCGGACTAGCGGGGATGAGCGAGCAGTACTTC.

The chain uses TRBV5-1 and TRBJ1-1; 9 nucleotides align to TRBD1. The CDR3 runs to 20 residues. Germline V CDR1 and CDR2: SGHRS, YFSETQ. The V and J ends lost 4 bases and 6 bases, in that order; junction bases with no gene match: 25. The CDR3 region is CASSPPPGLLIVGTGSEAFF. CDR3 sequence (DNA): TGCGCCAGCAGCCCCCCTCCGGGACTCCTGATTGTGGGGACAGGGTCTGAAGCTTTCTTT. Variable domain in full (rest from reference TRBV5-1 and TRBJ1-1): KAGVTQTPRYLIKTRGQQVTLSCSPISGHRSVSWYQQTPGQGLQFLFEYFSETQRNKGNFPGRFSGRQFSNSRSEMNVSTLELGDSALYLCASSPPPGLLIVGTGSEAFFGQGTRLTVV.

This clone was detected only once. V gene TRBV14 combines with J gene TRBJ2-7, with D perhaps TRBD2 (5 bases). This CDR3 spans 13 amino acids. Deletions cut 5 bases from V and 11 bases from J, with 19 bases between. Germline V gene data show CDR1 as SGHDN and CDR2 as FVKESK. CDR3 nucleotides: TGTGCCAGCAGCGAAGGGCTGTTTGGAGGAAAGTACTTC. Protein: CASSEGLFGGKYF.

The chain is built from TRBV11-1 and TRBJ2-7; 9 bases line up with TRBD1. V gave up 4 bases and J gave up 5 bases; unmatched junction bases: 12. Germline V CDR1 and CDR2: SGHAT, FQDESV (reference sequence). There are 16 residues in the CDR3. This CDR3 reads CASSSLSGTGRNEQYF. Written as DNA, the CDR3 is TGTGCCAGCAGCTCCCTATCCGGGACAGGGAGGAACGAGCAGTACTTC.

The chain employs TRBV7-3 and TRBJ2-1, with 11 bases fitting TRBD2. CDR1 is SGHTA, CDR2 FQGTGA, per germline. Germline trimming cut 5 bases from V and 6 bases from J; bases unmatched to any gene: 6. The CDR3 extends over 15 amino acids. CDR3 amino acids: CASSPTGTSGNEQFF. The CDR3 nucleotides read TGTGCCAGCAGCCCGACCGGGACTAGCGGCAATGAGCAGTTCTTC.

The genes are TRBV11-2 and TRBJ2-1; 7 bases map to TRBD2. The germline gives CDR1 SGHAT, CDR2 FQNNGV. The ends lost 7 bases at V and 9 bases at J; junction bases unmatched: 9. The CDR3 consists of 13 residues. Here the CDR3 DNA reads TGTGCCAGCACTCCCGGGGAGGGGTTTGAGCAGTTCTTC. Translating it yields CASTPGEGFEQFF. Looking up the rest from reference TRBV11-2 and TRBJ2-1 gives the full variable domain: EAGVAQSPRYKIIEKRQSVAFWCNPISGHATLYWYQQILGQGPKLLIQFQNNGVVDDSQLPKDRFSAERLKGVDSTLKIQPAKLEDSAVYLCASTPGEGFEQFFGPGTRLTVL.

V and J are TRBV3-1 (or the pseudogene TRBV3-2) and TRBJ2-1; 7 nucleotides agree with TRBD1. V lost 3 bases, J lost 7 bases, and 9 bases stayed unmatched. The CDR3 totals 15 residues. The germline CDR1 and CDR2 sequences are LGHDT and YNNKEL (reference sequence). The CDR3 reads CASSHGGQPPNEQFF. As DNA, the CDR3 is TGTGCCAGCAGCCATGGGGGACAGCCCCCGAATGAGCAGTTCTTC.

V and J are TRBV7-8 and TRBJ1-6, with D perhaps matching TRBD1 (6 bases). The ends were cut back, 7 bases at V and 0 bases at J, with 10 bases in the middle. In germline, CDR1 is SGHVS, CDR2 FQNEAQ. The CDR3 has 15 amino acids. CDR3 sequence reads: CASNRDLSYNSPLHF. CDR3 nucleotides: TGTGCCAGCAACAGGGACCTCTCCTATAATTCACCCCTCCACTTT.

This clone appeared a single time. The chain combines TRBV27 with TRBJ2-2, with 9 bases aligning to TRBD1. The V gene end was trimmed by 6 bases and the J gene end by 9 bases; junction bases not matched to a gene: 5. CDR1 MNHEY and CDR2 SMNVEV come from the germline V gene (reference sequence). This CDR3 has 13 amino acids. CDR3 region: CASRGQGVWELFF. The CDR3 coding sequence is TGTGCCAGCAGGGGACAGGGAGTGTGGGAGCTGTTTTTT.

The V call is TRBV28, the J call TRBJ2-5, with 9 bases that match TRBD2. Trimming took 8 bases from V and 5 from J; bases not matched to a gene: 9. In germline, CDR1 is MDHEN, CDR2 SYDVKM. There are 14 residues in the CDR3. CDR3 sequence reads: CASLGGGAWETQYF. DNA of the CDR3: TGTGCCAGCCTGGGCGGGGGGGCCTGGGAGACCCAGTACTTC.

This chain uses TRBV5-1 with TRBJ2-7; D not resolved. Germline loops: CDR1 SGHRS, CDR2 YFSETQ. Between the trimmed V and J ends, which lost 2 bases and 2 bases, there was a span of 11 bases. This CDR3 is built from 14 residues. This chain's CDR3 is CASSFRGTPYEQYF. The CDR3 DNA follows: TGCGCCAGCAGCTTTCGCGGTACTCCCTACGAGCAGTACTTC.

This chain links TRBV3-1 (or the pseudogene TRBV3-2) with TRBJ2-5, with 7 positions matching TRBD2. The junction had 11 bases not matched to a gene; V was cut back by 0 bases and J by 7 bases. Germline V gene sequence: CDR1 LGHDT, CDR2 YNNKEL (reference sequence). This CDR3 comprises 16 residues. In DNA form, the CDR3 reads TGTGCCAGCAGCCAAGACCAAGCAGGTTGGGGGGGGACCCAGTACTTC. It is translated as CASSQDQAGWGGTQYF.

The rearrangement links TRBV5-1 to TRBJ1-1; no clear D gene. Per germline, CDR1 SGHRS and CDR2 YFSETQ. The CDR3 runs 15 residues. Trimming cost V 0 bases and J 1 base, with 10 bases left between them. The CDR3 nucleotides are TGCGCCAGCAGCTTGGCCCGGCAGGCGAACACTGAAGCTTTCTTT. Translated: CASSLARQANTEAFF.

The chain employs TRBV6-4 and TRBJ1-1, with D unclear. V was shortened by 4 bases and J by 1 base, with 7 bases between the two germline ends. The CDR3 sequence is 13 residues long. Germline lookup yields CDR1 MRHNA and CDR2 SNTAGT. The CDR3 nucleotides read TGTGCCAGCAGTGTAGATAGGAACACTGAAGCTTTCTTT. It specifies CASSVDRNTEAFF.

The V gene is TRBV25-1, the J gene TRBJ2-5; 8 positions agree with TRBD1. The CDR3 length is 12 residues. Germline CDR1 MGHDK, CDR2 SYGVNS. Germline trimming cut 6 bases from V and 5 bases from J; bases unmatched to any gene: 2. The DNA for the CDR3 is TGTGCCAGCAGGCGACAGGGGGAGACCCAGTACTTC. It encodes CASRRQGETQYF.

The rearrangement joins TRBV5-1 to TRBJ2-7; possibly TRBD1 for D (5 bases). CDR1 and CDR2 (germline): SGHRS, YFSETQ. The CDR3 consists of 15 residues. V dropped 2 bases and J dropped 6 bases, with 18 bases sitting between them. CDR3 amino acids: CASSFGWQGIGEQYF. DNA for the CDR3: TGCGCCAGCAGCTTCGGGTGGCAGGGAATTGGCGAGCAGTACTTC. The variable domain in full, completed from reference TRBV5-1 and TRBJ2-7, reads KAGVTQTPRYLIKTRGQQVTLSCSPISGHRSVSWYQQTPGQGLQFLFEYFSETQRNKGNFPGRFSGRQFSNSRSEMNVSTLELGDSALYLCASSFGWQGIGEQYFGPGTRLTVT.

J is TRBJ2-1 and V is TRBV6-1, with D tentatively TRBD2 (5 bases). Germline lookup yields CDR1 MNHNS and CDR2 SASEGT. The germline V and J ends were trimmed by 2 bases and 9 bases, with 8 bases remaining between them. This CDR3 is 12 amino acids long. CDR3 in DNA: TGTGCCAGCAGTGAAAGGAGGCTTGAGCAGTTCTTC. This gives the protein CASSERRLEQFF.

This chain links TRBV7-9 with TRBJ1-1, with 7 bases matching TRBD1. Germline CDR1 SEHNR, CDR2 FQNEAQ (reference sequence). J gave up 4 bases and V 5 bases, and 7 bases lay outside the gene matches. The length of the CDR3 is 14 residues. CDR3 coding DNA: TGTGCCAGCAGCCCAGGGGGGTCGAGCACTGAAGCTTTCTTT. The encoded protein is CASSPGGSSTEAFF.

The genes are TRBV14 and TRBJ1-1; 10 bases match TRBD1. Trimming removed 3 bases from V and 1 base from J; junction bases left unmatched: 2. Germline-derived CDR1 and CDR2 are SGHDN and FVKESK. The CDR3 loop spans 15 amino acids. The CDR3 loop reads CASSQRTGGNTEAFF. CDR3 bases: TGTGCCAGCAGCCAGAGGACAGGGGGGAACACTGAAGCTTTCTTT.

The chain combines TRBV6-4 with TRBJ2-7; 9 nucleotides align to TRBD1. The germline V gene encodes CDR1 MRHNA and CDR2 SNTAGT. V shed 6 bases, J shed 5 bases, and the junction held 17 bases outside the gene matches. CDR3 length equals 17 residues. Here the CDR3 reads CASSETASHRGRDEQYF. CDR3 DNA: TGTGCCAGCAGCGAAACCGCCTCGCACAGGGGGCGGGACGAGCAGTACTTC.

This clone occurred a few times. The rearrangement joins TRBV7-9 to TRBJ1-4, with 8 positions matching TRBD1. CDR1 and CDR2 from the germline V gene are SEHNR and FQNEAQ (reference sequence). This CDR3 is built from 15 residues. With 1 base clipped from V and 6 bases from J, the junction kept 4 bases outside the gene matches. CDR3 bases: TGTGCCAGCAGCTTAGGGCAGGGGGCTTATGAAAAACTGTTTTTT. It is translated as CASSLGQGAYEKLFF.

The chain has TRBV6-5 and TRBJ1-1; D might be TRBD1 (5 bases). CDR3 length: 13 residues. V lost 2 bases, J lost 4 bases, and 8 bases lay in between. Germline CDR1 reads MNHEY; CDR2 reads SVGAGI. CDR3 nucleotides: TGTGCCAGCAGTTACGCAGGGCCCACTGAAGCTTTCTTT. Translation gives CASSYAGPTEAFF.